This TCR beta chain came from a study of neurological immune-mediated disorders. This clonotype was counted many times. 5'RACE employing 10-nucleotide random UMIs yielded the cDNA. TCRdb recomputed calls from the 5' RACE reads with MiXCR, one row per CDR3 protein. The repertoire holds approximately 100,000 distinct CDR3 sequences, 10% to 11% seen once, with more than 2.5% in the top ten. Sample time point: longitudinal time-point 3. The material sequenced was PBMCs. This clonotype was obtained from a female donor with HTLV-1-associated myelopathy (HAM/TSP).

CDR3 region: CASSSKTSGGSFLIYNEQFF. The CDR3 DNA reads TGCGCCAGCAGCTCAAAGACTAGCGGGGGGTCCTTCTTGATCTACAATGAGCAGTTCTTC. This rearrangement joins TRBV5-1 to TRBJ2-1; 13 positions agree with TRBD2. The CDR3 loop spans 20 amino acids. From germline, CDR1 is SGHRS and CDR2 YFSETQ. V shed 3 bases, J shed 3 bases, and the junction held 15 bases outside the gene matches.